The sequence of this T cell receptor (beta chain) was determined in a study of control samples from healthy donors and cancer patients. CDR1 and CDR2 (germline): SGHTA, FQGNSA. CDR3 length: 14 amino acids. V lost 3 bases and J lost 5, with 13 bases in between. Here immunoSEQ multiplex PCR was the method, and the copy in TCRdb shows in-frame clones only, minus some. The sample includes roughly 130,000 clones, approximately 94% of them seen just once. The rearrangement joins TRBV7-2 to TRBJ1-2; no firm D call. Sequences were obtained from PBMCs. The clonotype comes from a man over 45 with head and neck cancer. The CDR3 DNA sequence: TGTGCCAGCAGCTTGAAAGAGTTCAGGTATGGCTACACCTTC. Its protein product is CASSLKEFRYGYTF.